This T cell receptor (beta chain) was profiled in a study of low-dose radiotherapy and immunotherapy resistance in tumors (dated by TCRdb to between 2022 and 2023). With respect to the entire study: Patients in Cohort 1 were given 0.5 Gy per fraction every 2 weeks, and the prescribed total PTV dose was 6.5 Gy. In Cohort 2, 1 Gy per fraction was delivered every two weeks, for a total of 13 Gy over 26 weeks. Starting on cycle 1 day 1, patients took 300 mg of aspirin by mouth once a day for four cycles. Randomization of trial participants into treatment groups was not performed. Intravenous cyclophosphamide at 200 mg/m2 was administered every two weeks, one day ahead of each radiation and immunotherapy administration. The translational analysis covered eight patients: three from the first dose cohort and the first five from the second dose cohort. Patients were given nivolumab as a 240 mg flat dose every two weeks and ipilimumab at 1 mg/kg every six weeks, with both drugs delivered intravenously.

The listed sequencing device is Illumina HiSeq 2500. First-strand cDNA was synthesized with Superscript III and a set of TRAV- and TRBV-specific primers, covering both TCRalpha and TCRbeta chains. TCRs were amplified for around 20 PCR cycles with Phusion, using a constant-region primer paired with the adapter attached to the V primers. Isolated mRNA was amplified with the MessageAmp II aRNA Amplification Kit, using a roughly 17-hour in vitro transcription at 37°C. mRNA for TCR sequencing was isolated with the Dynabeads mRNA DIRECT Purification Kit. Indexed Illumina adapters were added in a second roughly 25-cycle Phusion PCR, and the resulting products were purified with AMPure XP beads. As for the original processing: Custom Perl scripts were used to pool TCR sequences that encoded the same protein, to remove out-of-frame sequences, and to calculate the abundance of each clonotype. Any TCR sequence backed by just one read was left out of the analysis. Shannon entropy, Gini index, clonality, richness, and the frequency of TCRs shared between repertoires were included as repertoire metrics. TCRdb passed the public sequencing reads through fastp at Q25 and MiXCR, retaining productive beta sequences. Every distinct CDR3 protein forms one entry, paired with its most common genes and DNA. TCRdb, not the authors, supplied the V and J calls. The sample table lists 64,000 or so distinct CDR3 sequences, approximately 25% of them with a count of one. The top ten clonotypes cover less than 8% of the sample.

Reading the germline V gene gives CDR1 SGHTA and CDR2 FQGNSA. From the cysteine through the phenylalanine, the CDR3 covers 14 amino acids. Of all the DNA, just the CDR3 is kept, 42 bases in frame from base 1. The V end gives up 6 bases and the J end 7 bases, leaving 8 bases in the junction not matched to a gene. This clonotype was picked up many times. The antigen this receptor binds is unknown. Base qualities are not provided; no much larger clone lies one nucleotide away. The time point label on this specimen signifies: before trial treatment. The donors took part in RACIN, a single-arm, phase I, dose-escalation trial that combined nivolumab, ipilimumab, aspirin, low-dose cyclophosphamide and low-dose radiotherapy. Patients with advanced, TIL-negative solid tumors were considered eligible.

The sequencing used PBMCs, collected before treatment. The clonotype originates from a male donor with rectosigmoid adenocarcinoma. Recombination connected TRBV7-2 to TRBJ2-4, with 8 bases aligning to TRBD2. The nucleotides are TGTGCCAGCAGTGAACGGGGGGGCCCGAACATTCAGTACTTC. It specifies CASSERGGPNIQYF.